This T cell receptor beta chain originates from a study of OX40 agonist ivuxolimab in advanced cancers. Trimming took 4 bases from V and 6 from J; bases not matched to a gene: 6. The CDR3 has 14 amino acids. Germline values: CDR1 SGHDN, CDR2 FVKESK. Method: immunoSEQ multiplex PCR; TCRdb's copy keeps in-frame clones and lacks some. The sample has about 40,000 clones, 82% seen once. The TCR sequence derives from an adult with an advanced solid tumor such as melanoma, head and neck, liver or kidney cancer. The chain uses TRBV14 and TRBJ2-5, with 9 bases matching TRBD2. Sample: CD4+ or CD8+ T cells sorted from blood, taken in a trial of the OX40 agonist ivuxolimab. The CDR3 is CASSLGLAWQTQYF. The CDR3 region has the DNA TGTGCCAGCAGCCTAGGACTAGCGTGGCAGACCCAGTACTTC.